The rows below give T cell receptor beta chains drawn from one sample of a study of shared clonotypes between healthy human individuals. The protocol was immunoSEQ multiplex PCR, while the TCRdb copy is restricted to in-frame clones and leaves out a portion. Of millions of clones in the sample, roughly 92% are singletons; the top ten hold over 0.12%. Sequencing was performed on naive CD4+ T cells sorted from blood. Receptors originate from a young man in good health. Each CDR3 is given with its conserved first and last residue. D genes are given only for firm matches. The listing skips clone size in some rows; elsewhere it reads once, few, many or a size class.

cdr3_length	d_call	v_call	j_call	clone_size	cdr3_nt	cdr3_aa
13	.	TRBV30	TRBJ2-3	.	TGTGCCTGGAAGGGGGTGGGCACAGATACGCAGTATTTT	CAWKGVGTDTQYF
15	TRBD1	TRBV30	TRBJ1-2	.	TGTGCCTGGAAAGGACAGGTCCCCCAAGCCTATGGCTACACCTTC	CAWKGQVPQAYGYTF
15	.	TRBV19	TRBJ1-5	.	TGTGCCAGTAGTATAGGACAGTATAGCAATCAGCCCCAGCATTTT	CASSIGQYSNQPQHF
14	TRBD2	TRBV5-4	TRBJ2-2	.	TGTGCCAGCAGCTTAGCGGGGGGCACCGGGGAGCTGTTTTTT	CASSLAGGTGELFF
18	TRBD2	TRBV7-2	TRBJ2-7	.	TGTGCCAGCAGCTTAACTAGCGGGGGGCCCCTAATGGGTTACGAGCAGTACTTC	CASSLTSGGPLMGYEQYF
15	.	TRBV7-9	TRBJ2-1	.	TGTGCCAGCAGCTTAACCCGGGGACCTTACAATGAGCAGTTCTTC	CASSLTRGPYNEQFF
16	TRBD1	TRBV7-3	TRBJ2-1	.	TGTGCCAGCAGCTCACAAGGGACAGTTATTTACAATGAGCAGTTCTTC	CASSSQGTVIYNEQFF
14	.	TRBV4-3	TRBJ1-6	.	TGCGCCAGCAGCCAAGAAAGGGCGGGATCACCCCTCCACTTT	CASSQERAGSPLHF
13	.	TRBV7-9	TRBJ1-6	.	TGTGCCAGCAGCTTAAGTCAGGATTCACCCCTCCACTTT	CASSLSQDSPLHF
14	TRBD1	TRBV19	TRBJ2-7	.	TGTGCCAGTAGTGCCGTCCGACAGGGGGGGGAGCAGTACTTC	CASSAVRQGGEQYF
14	.	TRBV5-1	TRBJ1-1	.	TGCGCCAGCAGCTGGCAGGGGTCGAACACTGAAGCTTTCTTT	CASSWQGSNTEAFF
17	TRBD2	TRBV5-1	TRBJ2-3	.	TGCGCCAGCAGCTGGACTAGCGGGAGGAAGGTCGGAGATACGCAGTATTTT	CASSWTSGRKVGDTQYF
15	.	TRBV4-3	TRBJ2-2	.	TGCGCCAGCAGCCAAGGATCCTCAAACACCGGGGAGCTGTTTTTT	CASSQGSSNTGELFF
15	.	TRBV15	TRBJ2-7	.	TGTGCCACCAGCAGAGATCAACAGGCACACTACGAGCAGTACTTC	CATSRDQQAHYEQYF
15	TRBD2	TRBV5-1	TRBJ2-1	.	TGCGCCAGCAGCCCCCAAGCGGGAGGGCCCAATGAGCAGTTCTTC	CASSPQAGGPNEQFF
11	.	TRBV20-1	TRBJ2-7	.	TGCAGTGCTCCCCGGATCTACGAGCAGTACTTC	CSAPRIYEQYF
12	.	TRBV10-3	TRBJ2-1	once	TGTGCCATCAGGGACGGGGACAATGAGCAGTTCTTC	CAIRDGDNEQFF
14	.	TRBV19	TRBJ1-1	.	TGTGCCAGTGGTAGTCGTCCGGAAGGGACTGAAGCTTTCTTT	CASGSRPEGTEAFF
18	TRBD2	TRBV4-1	TRBJ2-7	.	TGCGCCAGCAGCCCGACAGAGTGGGGACTAGCTCTTTATCACGAGCAGTACTTC	CASSPTEWGLALYHEQYF
13	TRBD1	TRBV14	TRBJ2-5	.	TGTGCCAGCAGCCAGAACAGGGGAGAGACCCAGTACTTC	CASSQNRGETQYF
14	TRBD2	TRBV5-1	TRBJ2-5	.	TGCGCCAGCAGCTTAGCGGGGGTCCGTGAGACCCAGTACTTC	CASSLAGVRETQYF
15	.	TRBV19	TRBJ1-5	.	TGTGCCAGTAGTACACCTGACACGTACAATCAGCCCCAGCATTTT	CASSTPDTYNQPQHF
14	TRBD1	TRBV18	TRBJ1-5	.	TGTGCCAGCTCTGGACAGGATAGCAATCAGCCCCAGCATTTT	CASSGQDSNQPQHF
14	.	TRBV4-3	TRBJ1-1	once	TGCGCCAGCAGCCTCCTCACAGGGAACACTGAAGCTTTCTTT	CASSLLTGNTEAFF
13	TRBD1	TRBV29-1	TRBJ1-4	.	TGCAGCGTCGGACAGGGGTCTTATGAAAAACTGTTTTTT	CSVGQGSYEKLFF
13	TRBD1	TRBV29-1	TRBJ2-7	.	TGCAGCGTTGGGGGACAGGCAGGCTACGAGCAGTACTTC	CSVGGQAGYEQYF
16	TRBD1	TRBV4-1	TRBJ1-6	.	TGCGCCAGCAGCCAAATACCGGGACAGGGAAATTCACCCCTCCACTTT	CASSQIPGQGNSPLHF
14	.	TRBV7-9	TRBJ1-2	.	TGTGCCAGCAGCTTAGCGGGACTAATAGGGGGCTACACCTTC	CASSLAGLIGGYTF
14	TRBD1	TRBV5-4	TRBJ2-1	.	TGTGCCAGCAGCTTGAAACAGGGGGTCAATGAGCAGTTCTTC	CASSLKQGVNEQFF
13	TRBD2	TRBV29-1	TRBJ2-7	.	TGCAGCGTTGGGACTAGCGGACACTACGAGCAGTACTTC	CSVGTSGHYEQYF
16	TRBD1	TRBV7-7	TRBJ2-5	.	TGTGCTAGCAGCGAAGGCCCCCACAGGGGCCAAGAGACCCAGTACTTC	CASSEGPHRGQETQYF
12	.	TRBV21-1	TRBJ2-7	.	TGTGCCAGCCGGAACAGGGGTTGCGAGCAGTACTTC	CASRNRGCEQYF
15	.	TRBV19	TRBJ1-1	once	TGTGCCAGTATAGGTGTGGGGCTAAGGGGTACTGAAGCTTTCTTT	CASIGVGLRGTEAFF
16	.	TRBV5-1	TRBJ2-6	.	TGCGCCAGCAGCTTGAGACTGAGCTCTGGGGCCAACGTCCTGACTTTC	CASSLRLSSGANVLTF
16	.	TRBV10-3	TRBJ2-5	.	TGTGCCACACTGTCTCGGGGGTATGAGGCCAAAGAGACCCAGTACTTC	CATLSRGYEAKETQYF
16	TRBD2	TRBV9	TRBJ2-1	.	TGTGCCAGCACCCAAGCCGCTAGCGGGAGAGGGAATGAGCAGTTCTTC	CASTQAASGRGNEQFF
14	TRBD1	TRBV2	TRBJ1-2	.	TGTGCCAGCAGTGGCCGTACAGGGGCGCGAGGCTACACCTTC	CASSGRTGARGYTF
15	TRBD2	TRBV6-1	TRBJ2-7	.	TGTGCCAGCAGTGAAGGGGCGGGAGTCCCCTACGAGCAGTACTTC	CASSEGAGVPYEQYF
13	.	TRBV5-5	TRBJ2-1	.	TGTGCCAGCAGCCCGGAGGGGCGAAATGAGCAGTTCTTC	CASSPEGRNEQFF
16	TRBD2	TRBV4-3	TRBJ2-7	.	TGCGCCAGCAGCCAAGACGGCGGGGGACTCTCCTACGAGCAGTACTTC	CASSQDGGGLSYEQYF
16	.	TRBV5-1	TRBJ1-3	.	TGCGCCAGCAGCCCTGGGGCGCTCTTCTCTGGAAACACCATATATTTT	CASSPGALFSGNTIYF
16	.	TRBV5-8	TRBJ1-5	.	TGTGCCAGCAGCACAGCGGGCAGGGCAAGCAATCAGCCCCAGCATTTT	CASSTAGRASNQPQHF
15	TRBD1	TRBV11-1	TRBJ2-1	.	TGTGCCAGCAGCCTTACAGGGGATACTTACAATGAGCAGTTCTTC	CASSLTGDTYNEQFF
15	.	TRBV11-2	TRBJ2-6	few	TGTGCCAGCAGCTTAGTGGGGGCTGGGGCCAACGTCCTGACTTTC	CASSLVGAGANVLTF
14	.	TRBV2	TRBJ2-1	.	TGTGCCAGCAGGACAGTGAGGATCAACAATGAGCAGTTCTTC	CASRTVRINNEQFF
14	.	TRBV7-9	TRBJ1-6	few	TGTGCCAGCAGCCCCACAGGACATAATTCACCCCTCCACTTT	CASSPTGHNSPLHF
15	TRBD2	TRBV5-4	TRBJ2-2	few	TGTGCCAGCAGCGTACCTAGCGGGGGGGCCGGGGAGCTGTTTTTT	CASSVPSGGAGELFF
16	TRBD2	TRBV5-1	TRBJ2-3	.	TGCGCCAGCAGCCCCGGACTAGCGGGGCTCACAGATACGCAGTATTTT	CASSPGLAGLTDTQYF
16	TRBD2	TRBV5-4	TRBJ2-1	once	TGTGCCAGCAGCTTGGCCATGGCTAGCGGGGCGGGTGAGCAGTTCTTC	CASSLAMASGAGEQFF
14	.	TRBV11-3	TRBJ2-3	.	TGTGCCAGCAGCTTAGGGTGGGGCGGTGATACGCAGTATTTT	CASSLGWGGDTQYF